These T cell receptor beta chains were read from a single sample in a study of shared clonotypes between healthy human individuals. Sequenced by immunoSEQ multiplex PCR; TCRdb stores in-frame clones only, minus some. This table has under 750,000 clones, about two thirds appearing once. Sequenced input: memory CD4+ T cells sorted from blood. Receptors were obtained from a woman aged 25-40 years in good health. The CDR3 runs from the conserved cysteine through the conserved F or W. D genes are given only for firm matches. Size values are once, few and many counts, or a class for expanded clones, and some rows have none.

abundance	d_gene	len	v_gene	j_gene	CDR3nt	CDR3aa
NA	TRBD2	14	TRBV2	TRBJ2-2	TGTGCCAGCAGTAGCGGGAGTCCCACCGGGGAGCTGTTTTTT	CASSSGSPTGELFF
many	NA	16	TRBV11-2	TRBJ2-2	TGTGCCAGCAGCTTACGGCCGCCACCGAACACCGGGGAGCTGTTTTTT	CASSLRPPPNTGELFF
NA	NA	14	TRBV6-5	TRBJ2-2	TGTGCCAGCAGCCGACCTTCTAACACCGGGGAGCTGTTTTTT	CASSRPSNTGELFF
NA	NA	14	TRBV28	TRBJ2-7	TGTGCCAGCAGTTTTCACAGGGCCCCCTACGAGCAGTACTTC	CASSFHRAPYEQYF
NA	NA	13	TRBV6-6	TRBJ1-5	TGTGCCAGCAGACCATTAAGCAATCAGCCCCAGCATTTT	CASRPLSNQPQHF
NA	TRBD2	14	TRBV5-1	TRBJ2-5	TGCGCCAGCAGCGCCGGGACTAGCAGGGAGACCCAGTACTTC	CASSAGTSRETQYF
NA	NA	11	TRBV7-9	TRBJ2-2	TGTGCCAGCAGCTTAGCTGGGGAGCTGTTTTTT	CASSLAGELFF
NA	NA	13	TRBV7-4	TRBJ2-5	TGTGCCAGCAGCTTACTGGGGCCGGAGACCCAGTACTTC	CASSLLGPETQYF
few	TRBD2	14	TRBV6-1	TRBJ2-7	TGTGCCAGCAGGAATAGCGGGAACCCCTACGAGCAGTACTTC	CASRNSGNPYEQYF
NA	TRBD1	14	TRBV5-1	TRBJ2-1	TGCGCCAGCAGCAGGGACAGGGGTGCGAATGAGCAGTTCTTC	CASSRDRGANEQFF
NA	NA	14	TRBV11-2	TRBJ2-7	TGTGCCAGCAGGAGAGGAGGACAGTCGTACGAGCAGTACTTC	CASRRGGQSYEQYF
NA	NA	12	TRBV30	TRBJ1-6	TGTGCCCTAAGGAGGTTAAATTCACCCCTCCACTTT	CALRRLNSPLHF
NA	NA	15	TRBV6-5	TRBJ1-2	TGTGCCAGCAGTTACTCCGGGACGGGCCTCTATGGCTACACCTTC	CASSYSGTGLYGYTF
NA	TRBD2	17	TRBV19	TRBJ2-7	TGTGCCAGTAGTATCCCTAGCGGGAGGTATGGGTCCTACGAGCAGTACTTC	CASSIPSGRYGSYEQYF
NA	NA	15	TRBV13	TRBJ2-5	TGTGCCAGCAGCCCTCACACGACCGGGCGGGAGACCCAGTACTTC	CASSPHTTGRETQYF
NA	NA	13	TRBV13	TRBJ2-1	TGTGCCAGCAGCTTCCGGGACTCCAATGAGCAGTTCTTC	CASSFRDSNEQFF
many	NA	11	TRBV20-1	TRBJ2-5	TGCAGCACCCCGGCGGGAGAGACCCAGTACTTC	CSTPAGETQYF